A selection of T cell receptor beta chains follows, all from one sample in a study of vaccination and CD4 T cells after COVID-19. TCRdb reprocessed the PCR reads via MiXCR and lists one record per CDR3 protein. Of about 14,000 distinct CDR3 sequences listed, around half were seen once; the top ten hold about 4.2%. No antigen has been assigned to these receptors. The sample was CD4+ T cells from blood, cultured in vitro, taken before SARS-CoV-2 vaccination. The receptors were sampled from a human donor who had recovered from COVID-19. Each CDR3 is given with its conserved first and last residue. The D gene is left open where the match is weak. Clone size is stated in some rows and not others, as once, few, many or a class when expanded.

TRBV6-5	TRBJ1-1	.	large	TGTGCCAGCAGTTATTCAGGGATGTACACTGAAGCTTTCTTT	CASSYSGMYTEAFF
TRBV6-2/TRBV6-3	TRBJ2-7	TRBD1	few	TGTGCCAGCAGTTGGGTCGGGACAGGACCCTACGAGCAGTACTTC	CASSWVGTGPYEQYF
TRBV7-2	TRBJ2-2	TRBD2	.	TGTGCCAGCAGCTTAGCTCTAGCGGACACCGGGGAGCTGTTTTTT	CASSLALADTGELFF
TRBV20-1	TRBJ1-1	.	.	TGCAGTGCTTACGAGGTTCAAGCTGAAGCTTTCTTT	CSAYEVQAEAFF
TRBV20-1	TRBJ1-5	.	few	TGCAGTGTCCCCTCAGGAGGGCTCCATCAGCCCCAGCATTTT	CSVPSGGLHQPQHF
TRBV7-6	TRBJ2-2	.	.	TGTGCCAGCACACTGGCTCACAACACCGGGGAGCTGTTTTTT	CASTLAHNTGELFF
TRBV5-4	TRBJ2-5	TRBD2	.	TGTGCCAGCTCTACAGCTAGCGGGAGTCGAGAGACCCAGTACTTC	CASSTASGSRETQYF
TRBV12-3/TRBV12-4	TRBJ1-6	.	.	TGTGCCAGCAGTTTAGTTGGTGATTCACCCCTCCACTTT	CASSLVGDSPLHF
TRBV25-1	TRBJ1-5	TRBD1	.	TGTGCCAGCAGTGACAGGGGGATCGGTTCGCCCCAGCATTTT	CASSDRGIGSPQHF
TRBV20-1	TRBJ1-2	.	.	TGCAGTGCTAGAGAAACAGGGTCCCCTTATGGCTACACCTTC	CSARETGSPYGYTF